The 5 T cell receptor beta chains listed next were all sequenced from one sample in a study of T-cell reconstitution after alpha-beta-depleted transplantation in children (dated by TCRdb to 2015 to 2016). The library was made by PCR. Sequenced on an Illumina HiSeq 2500. TCR libraries were prepared with molecular barcoding, using unique molecular identifiers to normalize TCRbeta repertoire quantification. TCRdb's own reprocessing of the public reads used fastp at Q25 and MiXCR and kept productive beta chains. Identical CDR3 protein sequences are pooled into one entry, listed with their most common genes and DNA. In this sample the table shows roughly 590,000 distinct CDR3 sequences, 16% of which occur a single time. The top ten constitute 1.1% of the sample. The specimen was PBMCs from the stem cell graft donor, collected from the stem cell graft. The receptors were gathered from a human donor who donated a stem cell graft to a child with acute myeloid leukemia.

The chain uses TRBV11-2 and TRBJ2-5; 7 bases map to TRBD2. CDR3 length: 14 residues. The trim removed 4 bases at V and 4 bases at J, leaving 6 bases unmatched. Germline V CDR1 and CDR2: SGHAT, FQNNGV. DNA for the CDR3: TGTGCCAGCAGCTCCCAGCGGGGTCGAGAGACCCAGTACTTC. This encodes CASSSQRGRETQYF.

This clonotype was seen many times. V usage is TRBV20-1 and J usage is TRBJ1-2; D perhaps matches TRBD1 (6 bases). The V end lost 0 bases, the J end lost 8 bases, and 13 bases lay between the germline ends. Germline V gene sequence: CDR1 DFQATT, CDR2 SNEGSKA (reference sequence). The CDR3 runs 13 residues. The CDR3 nucleotides read TGCAGTGCTAGAGACACAGGGACTTGGGGCTACACCTTC. This encodes CSARDTGTWGYTF.

This clonotype was observed many times. This chain joins TRBV10-3 and TRBJ1-1; tentatively, D is TRBD1 (5 bases). V was trimmed by 10 bases and J by 4 bases, leaving 13 bases between them. The CDR3 totals 12 residues. Germline CDR1 and CDR2: ENHRY and SYGVKD. The CDR3 nucleotides are TGTGCCACCGGAGAGGGGTCCACTGAAGCTTTCTTT. Amino acids: CATGEGSTEAFF.

This clonotype showed up many times. The rearrangement uses TRBV20-1 and TRBJ1-1; D remains unclear. Germline V CDR1 and CDR2: DFQATT, SNEGSKA (reference sequence). The length of the CDR3 is 11 residues. CDR3 coding DNA: TGCACCTTGGTGGGGAACACTGAAGCTTTCTTT. This sequence encodes CTLVGNTEAFF.

This clonotype was seen many times. The chain couples TRBV20-1 to TRBJ1-4; TRBD1 agrees at 7 bases. Germline V CDR1 and CDR2: DFQATT, SNEGSKA (reference sequence). The CDR3 contains 14 residues. Trimming took 0 bases from V and 5 from J; bases not matched to a gene: 3. The CDR3, as DNA: TGCAGTGCTAGAGATACGACAGGGAATGAAAAACTGTTTTTT. Its protein is CSARDTTGNEKLFF.